Listed below are T cell receptor beta chains from one sample, sequenced in a study of metastatic and nonmetastatic thyroid tumors. Via MiXCR, TCRdb re-called the PCR reads. The sample comprises some 64,000 clones, roughly 4.1% of which are singletons, and 20% to 25% rests with the top ten. Sequencing used blood. The receptors were sampled from a female donor with papillary thyroid cancer or a benign thyroid nodule (not recorded which). Some clones in this sample may be carry-over from other donors' samples. The CDR3 runs from the conserved cysteine through the conserved F or W. The D gene is left open where the match is weak. Expanded clones get a size class; other rows say once, few or many, or leave the size out.

abundance	v_gene	d_gene	len	j_gene	CDR3nt	CDR3aa
few	TRBV27	NA	14	TRBJ2-7	TGTGCCAGCAGTTTAGGCCAGTCCCCCGACGAGCAGTACTTC	CASSLGQSPDEQYF
many	TRBV7-8	TRBD2	15	TRBJ2-2	TGTGCCACCTCACCGGGACTAGGGGGCACCGGGGAGCTGTTTTTT	CATSPGLGGTGELFF
many	TRBV12-3/TRBV12-4	TRBD2	15	TRBJ2-1	TGTGCCAGCACCCTCAGCGGGACCTCCTACAATGAGCAGTTCTTC	CASTLSGTSYNEQFF
few	TRBV20-1	TRBD1	13	TRBJ2-7	TGCAGTGCTTCTACAGGGGGCATCGACGAGCAGTACTTC	CSASTGGIDEQYF
many	TRBV20-1	NA	11	TRBJ2-1	TGCAGTGCCAGGCGGGACAATGAGCAGTTCTTC	CSARRDNEQFF
NA	TRBV5-4	TRBD2	16	TRBJ2-3	TGTGCCAGCAGCCTAAGACTAGCGGGAGATGCAGATACGCAGTATTTT	CASSLRLAGDADTQYF
many	TRBV30	TRBD2	14	TRBJ2-1	TGTGCCTGGAAAATGGCGGGAGGGTACAATGAGCAGTTCTTC	CAWKMAGGYNEQFF
NA	TRBV9	TRBD2	16	TRBJ2-3	TGTGCCAGCAGCGTAGGAAATCTAGCGGGAGGAGATACGCAGTATTTT	CASSVGNLAGGDTQYF
few	TRBV10-3	NA	13	TRBJ2-5	TGTGCCAGCAGCTCGGGGTTAGGTGAGACCCAGTACTTC	CASSSGLGETQYF
few	TRBV12-3/TRBV12-4	NA	13	TRBJ2-1	TGTGCCAGCAGTTTCCGGGGGTTCAATGAGCAGTTCTTC	CASSFRGFNEQFF
few	TRBV6-1	TRBD1	14	TRBJ1-1	TGTGCCAGCAGGGCAGGGGGGGTGAACACTGAAGCTTTCTTT	CASRAGGVNTEAFF
many	TRBV20-1	TRBD2	13	TRBJ2-5	TGCAGTGCTAGGTGGGGAGGGAGAGAGACCCAGTACTTC	CSARWGGRETQYF
many	TRBV11-2	NA	16	TRBJ1-1	TGTGCCAGCAGCTCAGTGGGGGACGTACGGGACACTGAAGCTTTCTTT	CASSSVGDVRDTEAFF
NA	TRBV6-1	NA	14	TRBJ2-7	TGTGCCAGCAGTCAACAGCTGCCCTCCTACGAGCAGTACTTC	CASSQQLPSYEQYF
many	TRBV7-8	TRBD2	15	TRBJ2-5	TGTGCCAGCAGCTTAGATAGGGTAGCGGGCGAGACCCAGTACTTC	CASSLDRVAGETQYF
few	TRBV18	NA	14	TRBJ1-1	TGTGCCAGCTCACCACAGTCTTCGGGCACTGAAGCTTTCTTT	CASSPQSSGTEAFF
many	TRBV18	TRBD2	14	TRBJ2-1	TGTGCCAGCTCAGGCGGGAGGGCCGGGAATGAGCAGTTCTTC	CASSGGRAGNEQFF
many	TRBV10-3	TRBD2	13	TRBJ2-7	TGTGCCATCAGAGGGACTAGCGGGAGGGCTCAGTACTTC	CAIRGTSGRAQYF
many	TRBV30	NA	13	TRBJ2-7	TGTGCCTGGAGTGCATTTAGTTTGGGGGAGCAGTACTTC	CAWSAFSLGEQYF
many	TRBV28	NA	16	TRBJ1-2	TGTGCCAGGGGGCCGCGGTCAGGGGTCCTAAACTATGGCTACACCTTC	CARGPRSGVLNYGYTF
few	TRBV28	NA	15	TRBJ1-6	TGTGCCAGCAGTTTTCTGGGGTCAACTAATTCACCCCTCCACTTT	CASSFLGSTNSPLHF
many	TRBV20-1	TRBD1	13	TRBJ1-1	TGCAGTGCTAGAGATACAGGGGTGGATGAAGCTTTCTTT	CSARDTGVDEAFF
NA	TRBV6-1	NA	15	TRBJ2-7	TGTGCCAGCAGGATCTTAGAGATCGGGAGATACGAGCAGTACTTC	CASRILEIGRYEQYF
few	TRBV24-1	TRBD1	16	TRBJ2-1	TGTGCCACCAGTGATTGGACAGGGGGGACCTACAATGAGCAGTTCTTC	CATSDWTGGTYNEQFF
many	TRBV7-3	TRBD1	15	TRBJ2-5	TGTGCCAGCAGCTCAGGGACAGTTCAGCAAGAGACCCAGTACTTC	CASSSGTVQQETQYF
NA	TRBV2	NA	13	TRBJ2-3	TGTGCCAGCAGTGAAGACTACACAGATACGCAGTATTTT	CASSEDYTDTQYF
few	TRBV11-3	NA	15	TRBJ2-3	TGTGCCAGCAGCTCAACCGGGACTAGCACAGATACGCAGTATTTT	CASSSTGTSTDTQYF
many	TRBV4-1	NA	13	TRBJ2-7	TGCGCCAGCAGCCAACTTTTCTCCTACGAGCAGTACTTC	CASSQLFSYEQYF
NA	TRBV19	NA	12	TRBJ2-3	TGTGCCAGTAGTATTCTCGATAAGACGCAGTATTTT	CASSILDKTQYF
many	TRBV5-5	NA	15	TRBJ2-1	TGTGCCAGCAGCCGTGCCGCAGGGACCGGCAATGAGCAGTTCTTC	CASSRAAGTGNEQFF
few	TRBV20-1	NA	11	TRBJ2-7	TGCAGGGCCCAGCGTGAGAATGAGCAGTGCTTC	CRAQRENEQCF
many	TRBV5-1	TRBD2	14	TRBJ2-7	TGCGCCAGCAGGTTAGCGGGAGGGTCCTACGAGCAGTACTTC	CASRLAGGSYEQYF
few	TRBV2	NA	14	TRBJ2-7	TGTGCCAGCAGTGAGTGGTACAGGCCATACGAGCAGTACTTC	CASSEWYRPYEQYF
NA	TRBV5-1	NA	18	TRBJ2-1	TGCGCCAGCAGCTCCCCGGTTTTGGGGGTGGGGGTCTACAATGAGCAGTTCTTC	CASSSPVLGVGVYNEQFF
many	TRBV24-1	TRBD2	16	TRBJ2-5	TGTGCCACCAGTTTAGGTAGCGGGAGAAGGGAAGAGACCCAGTACTTC	CATSLGSGRREETQYF